This T cell receptor beta chain derives from a study of T cell repertoires in cytomegalovirus infection. Background on the study: Matching HLA type, along with CMV infection, was indicated by public TCR beta signatures. Study-level findings and limits: The ex vivo response was dominated by HLA-C-restricted CMV-specific TCR beta clonotypes.

This clonotype was seen a few times. Its antigen remains unidentified. The CDR3 totals 16 residues. Germline CDR1 reads SGHVS; CDR2 reads FQNEAQ. The V gene lost 2 bases and the J gene lost 4 bases, with 14 bases spanning the gap. A single record per CDR3 protein comes from TCRdb applying MiXCR to the reads. The sample has 51,000 or so distinct CDR3 sequences, about 18% seen once. The material was CD8+ T cells from cultured PBMCs, obtained from culture after CMV antigen stimulation. The sequence was collected from a human donor in good health (CMV status not recorded). Some clones in this sample may be carry-over from other donors' samples. V usage is TRBV7-8 and J usage is TRBJ2-2; tentative D call: TRBD2 (6 bases). CDR3 nucleotides: TGTGCCAGCAGCTTATGGACGGGAGATTCCACCGGGGAGCTGTTTTTT. It codes for CASSLWTGDSTGELFF.